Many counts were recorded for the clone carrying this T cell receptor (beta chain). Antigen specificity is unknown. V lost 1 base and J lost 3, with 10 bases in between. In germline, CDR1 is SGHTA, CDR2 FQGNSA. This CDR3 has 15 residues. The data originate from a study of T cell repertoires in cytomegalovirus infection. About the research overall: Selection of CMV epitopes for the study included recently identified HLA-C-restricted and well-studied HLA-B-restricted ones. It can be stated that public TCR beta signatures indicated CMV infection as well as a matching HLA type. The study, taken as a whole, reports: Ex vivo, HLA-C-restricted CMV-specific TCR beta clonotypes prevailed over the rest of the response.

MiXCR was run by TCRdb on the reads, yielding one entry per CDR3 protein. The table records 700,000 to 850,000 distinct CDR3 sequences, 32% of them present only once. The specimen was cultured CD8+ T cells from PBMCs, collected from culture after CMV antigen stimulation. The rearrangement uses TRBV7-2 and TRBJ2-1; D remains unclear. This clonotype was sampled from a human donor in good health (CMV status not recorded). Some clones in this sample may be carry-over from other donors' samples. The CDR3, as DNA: TGTGCCAGCAGCTTAGTGGATGGGGTCTACAATGAGCAGTTCTTC. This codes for CASSLVDGVYNEQFF.